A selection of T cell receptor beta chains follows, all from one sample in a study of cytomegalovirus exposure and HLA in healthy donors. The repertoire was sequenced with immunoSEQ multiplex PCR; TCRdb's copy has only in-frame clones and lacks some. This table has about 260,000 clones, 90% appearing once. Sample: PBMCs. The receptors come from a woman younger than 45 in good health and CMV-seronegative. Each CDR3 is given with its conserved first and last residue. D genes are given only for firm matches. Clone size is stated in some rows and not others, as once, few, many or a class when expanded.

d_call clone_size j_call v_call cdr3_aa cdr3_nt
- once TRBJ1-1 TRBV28 CASKRGLNTEAFF TGTGCCAGCAAGAGGGGCCTGAACACTGAAGCTTTCTTT
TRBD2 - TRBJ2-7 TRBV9 CASSVEAGALSYEQYF TGTGCCAGCAGCGTAGAGGCGGGAGCGCTATCCTACGAGCAGTACTTC
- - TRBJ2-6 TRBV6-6 CASSQVLGSGANVLTF TGTGCCAGCAGCCAAGTATTGGGCTCTGGGGCCAACGTCCTGACTTTC
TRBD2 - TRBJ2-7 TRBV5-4 CASSGGPTSGIYEQYF TGTGCCAGCAGCGGAGGCCCCACTAGCGGGATCTACGAGCAGTACTTC
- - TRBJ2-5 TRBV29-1 CSVPGRETQYF TGCAGCGTTCCGGGAAGAGAGACCCAGTACTTC
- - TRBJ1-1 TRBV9 CASSSHGGSTEAFF TGTGCCAGCAGCTCCCATGGGGGTAGTACTGAAGCTTTCTTT
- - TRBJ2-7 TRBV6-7 CASSLTTPSYEQYF TGTGCCAGCAGTCTTACGACACCTAGCTACGAGCAGTACTTC
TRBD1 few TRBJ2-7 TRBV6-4 CATDRDRNEQYF TGTGCCACCGACCGGGACAGGAACGAGCAGTACTTC
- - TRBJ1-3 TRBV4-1 CASSQGPSSGNTIYF TGCGCCAGCAGCCAAGGGCCGAGCTCTGGAAACACCATATATTTT
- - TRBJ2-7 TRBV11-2 CASSLDMGTYEQYF TGTGCCAGCAGCTTAGATATGGGGACCTACGAGCAGTACTTC
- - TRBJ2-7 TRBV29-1 CSVGGRGFSYEQYF TGCAGCGTTGGGGGTCGGGGTTTCTCCTACGAGCAGTACTTC
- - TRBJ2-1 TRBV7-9 CASSLGDNEQFF TGTGCCAGCAGCTTAGGCGACAATGAGCAGTTCTTC
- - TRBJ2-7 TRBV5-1 CASSLVILGPRYEQYF TGCGCCAGCAGCTTGGTAATATTGGGGCCGCGATACGAGCAGTACTTC
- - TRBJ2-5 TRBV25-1 CASSEGATWGETQYF TGTGCCAGCAGTGAGGGCGCTACTTGGGGGGAGACCCAGTACTTC
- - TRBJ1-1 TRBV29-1 CSVEEGVNTEAFF TGCAGCGTTGAAGAGGGTGTGAACACTGAAGCTTTCTTT
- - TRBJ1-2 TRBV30 CAWSVYRVNYGYTF TGTGCCTGGAGTGTGTACAGGGTGAACTATGGCTACACCTTC
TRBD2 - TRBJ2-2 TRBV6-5 CASSYSGAGVAGELFF TGTGCCAGCAGTTACTCGGGAGCGGGAGTAGCCGGGGAGCTGTTTTTT
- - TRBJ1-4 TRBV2 CASRETGSRLEKLFF TGTGCCAGCCGAGAAACAGGTAGTAGGTTGGAAAAACTGTTTTTT
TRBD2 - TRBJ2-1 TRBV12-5 CASGPGLAGVRHEQFF TGTGCTAGTGGTCCGGGACTAGCGGGAGTAAGGCATGAGCAGTTCTTC
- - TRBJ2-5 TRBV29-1 CSVDRLQETQYF TGCAGCGTTGACAGGTTACAAGAGACCCAGTACTTC
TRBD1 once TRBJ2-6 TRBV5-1 CASSPRTGWSGANVLTF TGCGCCAGCAGCCCGAGGACAGGGTGGTCTGGGGCCAACGTCCTGACTTTC
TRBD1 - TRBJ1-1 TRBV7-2 CASSFDQGARTEAFF TGTGCCAGCAGCTTTGATCAGGGGGCGCGAACTGAAGCTTTCTTT